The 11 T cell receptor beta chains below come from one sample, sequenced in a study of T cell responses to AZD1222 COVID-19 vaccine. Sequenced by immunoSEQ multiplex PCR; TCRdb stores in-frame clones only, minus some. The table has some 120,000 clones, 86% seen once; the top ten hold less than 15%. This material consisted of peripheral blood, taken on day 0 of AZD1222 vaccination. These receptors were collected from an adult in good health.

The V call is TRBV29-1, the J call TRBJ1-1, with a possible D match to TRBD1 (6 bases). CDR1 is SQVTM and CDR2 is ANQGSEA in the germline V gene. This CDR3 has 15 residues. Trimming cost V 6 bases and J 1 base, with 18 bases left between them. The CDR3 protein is CSVDSLQGPNTEAFF. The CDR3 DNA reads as TGCAGCGTAGACTCCCTACAGGGCCCGAACACTGAAGCTTTCTTT.

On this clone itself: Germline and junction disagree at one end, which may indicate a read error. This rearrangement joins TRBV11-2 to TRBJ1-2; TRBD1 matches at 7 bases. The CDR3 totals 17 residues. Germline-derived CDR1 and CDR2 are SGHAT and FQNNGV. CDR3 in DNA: TGTGCCAGCAGCCTAGATTCGCGGGCAGGGGGGAACTATGGCTACACCTTC. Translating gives CASSLDSRAGGNYGYTF.

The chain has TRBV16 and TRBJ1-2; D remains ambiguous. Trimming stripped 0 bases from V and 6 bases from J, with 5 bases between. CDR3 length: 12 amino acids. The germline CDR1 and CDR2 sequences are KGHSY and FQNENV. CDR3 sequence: CASSQSGNGYTF. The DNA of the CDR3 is TGTGCCAGCAGCCAATCAGGGAATGGCTACACCTTC.

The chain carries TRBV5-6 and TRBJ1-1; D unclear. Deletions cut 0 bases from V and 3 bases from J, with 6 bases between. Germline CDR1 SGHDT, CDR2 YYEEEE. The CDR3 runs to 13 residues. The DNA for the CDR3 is TGTGCCAGCAGCTTGGACCGCTACACTGAAGCTTTCTTT. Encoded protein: CASSLDRYTEAFF.

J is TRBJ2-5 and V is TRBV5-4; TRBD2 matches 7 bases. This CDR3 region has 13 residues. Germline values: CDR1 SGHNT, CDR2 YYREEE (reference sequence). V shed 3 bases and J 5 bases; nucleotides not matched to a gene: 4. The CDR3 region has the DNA TGTGCCAGCAGCTCGCGGGGGAGGGAGACCCAGTACTTC. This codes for CASSSRGRETQYF. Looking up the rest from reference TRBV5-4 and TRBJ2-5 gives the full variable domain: ETGVTQSPTHLIKTRGQQVTLRCSSQSGHNTVSWYQQALGQGPQFIFQYYREEENGRGNFPPRFSGLQFPNYSSELNVNALELDDSALYLCASSSRGRETQYFGPGTRLLVL.

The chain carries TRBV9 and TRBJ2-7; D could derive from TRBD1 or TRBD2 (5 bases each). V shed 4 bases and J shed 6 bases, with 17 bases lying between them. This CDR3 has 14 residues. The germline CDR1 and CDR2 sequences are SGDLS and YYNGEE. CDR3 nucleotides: TGTGCCAGCAGCCCGAGGGACGGTACCTTCGAGCAGTACTTC. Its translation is CASSPRDGTFEQYF.

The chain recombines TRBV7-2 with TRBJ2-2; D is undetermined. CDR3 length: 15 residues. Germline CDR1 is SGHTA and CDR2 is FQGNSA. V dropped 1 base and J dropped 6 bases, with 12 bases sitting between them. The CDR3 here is CASSLVNPGPGELFF. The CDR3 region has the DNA TGTGCCAGCAGCTTAGTAAACCCCGGGCCCGGGGAGCTGTTTTTT. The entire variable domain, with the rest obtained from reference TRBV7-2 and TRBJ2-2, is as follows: GAGVSQSPSNKVTEKGKDVELRCDPISGHTALYWYRQSLGQGLEFLIYFQGNSAPDKSGLPSDRFSAERTGGSVSTLTIQRTQQEDSAVYLCASSLVNPGPGELFFGEGSRLTVL.

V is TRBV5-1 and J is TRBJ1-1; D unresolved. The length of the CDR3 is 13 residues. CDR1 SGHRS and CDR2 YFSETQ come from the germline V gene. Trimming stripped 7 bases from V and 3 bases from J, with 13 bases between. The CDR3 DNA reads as TGCGCCAGCTTATACTCCCCGGACACTGAAGCTTTCTTT. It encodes CASLYSPDTEAFF.

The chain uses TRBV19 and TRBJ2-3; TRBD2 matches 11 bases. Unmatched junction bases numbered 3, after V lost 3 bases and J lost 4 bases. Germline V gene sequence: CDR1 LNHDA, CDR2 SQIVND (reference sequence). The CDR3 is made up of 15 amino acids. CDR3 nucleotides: TGTGCCAGTAGTATGCTAGCGGGAGGCCCAGATACGCAGTATTTT. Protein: CASSMLAGGPDTQYF.

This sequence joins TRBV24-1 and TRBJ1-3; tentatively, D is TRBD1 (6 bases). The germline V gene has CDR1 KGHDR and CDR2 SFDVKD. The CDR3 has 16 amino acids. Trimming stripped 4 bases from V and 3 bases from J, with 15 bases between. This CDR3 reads CATSDTSTGDGNTIYF. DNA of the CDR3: TGTGCCACCAGTGACACCTCGACAGGAGATGGAAACACCATATATTTT.

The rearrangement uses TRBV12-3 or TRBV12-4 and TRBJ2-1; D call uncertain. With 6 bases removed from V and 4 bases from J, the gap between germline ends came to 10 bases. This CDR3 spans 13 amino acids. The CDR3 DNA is TGTGCCAGCAGACCGGGCACTTACAATGAGCAGTTCTTC. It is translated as CASRPGTYNEQFF.